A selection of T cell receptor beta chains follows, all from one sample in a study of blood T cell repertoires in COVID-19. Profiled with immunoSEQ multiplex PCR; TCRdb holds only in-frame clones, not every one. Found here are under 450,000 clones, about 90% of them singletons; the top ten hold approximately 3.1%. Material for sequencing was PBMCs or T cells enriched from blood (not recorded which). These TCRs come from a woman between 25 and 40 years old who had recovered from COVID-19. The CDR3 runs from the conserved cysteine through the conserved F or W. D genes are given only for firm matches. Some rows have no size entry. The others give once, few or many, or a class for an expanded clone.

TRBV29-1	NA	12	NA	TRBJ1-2	CSAPGLFDGYTF	TGCAGCGCCCCGGGACTGTTCGATGGCTACACCTTC
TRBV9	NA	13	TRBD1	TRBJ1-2	CASSLRDRDGYTF	TGTGCCAGCAGCTTAAGGGACAGAGATGGCTACACCTTC
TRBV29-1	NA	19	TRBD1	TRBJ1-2	CSVESRDRENTMVNYGYTF	TGCAGCGTTGAAAGTCGGGACAGGGAGAATACAATGGTCAACTATGGCTACACCTTC
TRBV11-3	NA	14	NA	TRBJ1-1	CASSLGRHSEKAFF	TGTGCCAGCAGCTTAGGGCGACATAGCGAAAAAGCTTTCTTT
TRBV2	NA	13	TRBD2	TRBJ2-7	CASNLAGGYEQYF	TGTGCCAGCAACCTAGCGGGAGGCTACGAGCAGTACTTC
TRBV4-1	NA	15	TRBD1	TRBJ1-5	CASSLDRGLDQPQHF	TGCGCCAGCAGCTTGGACAGGGGGTTGGATCAGCCCCAGCATTTT
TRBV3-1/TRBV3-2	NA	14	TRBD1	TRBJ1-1	CASSQPGQVTEAFF	TGTGCCAGCAGCCAACCCGGACAGGTCACTGAAGCTTTCTTT
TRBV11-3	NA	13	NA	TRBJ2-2	CASSLGKLGELFF	TGTGCCAGCAGCTTAGGGAAACTAGGGGAGCTGTTTTTT
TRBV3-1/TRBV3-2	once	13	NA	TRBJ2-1	CASSPLPGAEQFF	TGTGCCAGCAGCCCCTTGCCGGGTGCAGAGCAGTTCTTC
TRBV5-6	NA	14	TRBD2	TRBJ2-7	CASSSPSGAYEQYF	TGTGCCAGCAGCTCCCCTAGCGGCGCCTACGAGCAGTACTTC
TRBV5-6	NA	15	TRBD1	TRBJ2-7	CASSFRDRGPYEQYF	TGTGCCAGCAGCTTCCGAGACAGGGGACCCTACGAGCAGTACTTC
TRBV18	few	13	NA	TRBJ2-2	CASSQTYTGELFF	TGTGCCAGCTCACAAACTTACACCGGGGAGCTGTTTTTT
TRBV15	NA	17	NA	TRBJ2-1	CATSRAADSRSYNEQFF	TGTGCCACCAGCAGAGCAGCGGACAGCCGCTCCTACAATGAGCAGTTCTTC
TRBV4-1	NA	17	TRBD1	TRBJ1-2	CASSQDQGTGGAGGYTF	TGCGCCAGCAGCCAAGATCAGGGGACAGGGGGCGCGGGAGGCTACACCTTC
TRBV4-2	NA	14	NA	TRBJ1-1	CASSQRSVISEAFF	TGTGCCAGCAGCCAACGGTCGGTAATATCTGAAGCTTTCTTT
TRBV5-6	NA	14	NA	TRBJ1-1	CASSFPDRHTEAFF	TGTGCCAGCAGCTTTCCCGACAGGCACACTGAAGCTTTCTTT
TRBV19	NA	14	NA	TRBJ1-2	CASSASYLNYGYTF	TGTGCCAGTAGTGCGAGCTACCTTAACTATGGCTACACCTTC
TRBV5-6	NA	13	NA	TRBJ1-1	CASIRQAATEAFF	TGTGCCAGCATCCGACAGGCGGCCACTGAAGCTTTCTTT
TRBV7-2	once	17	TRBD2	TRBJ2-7	CASSLGLAGGEGYEQYF	TGTGCCAGCAGCTTGGGACTAGCGGGAGGGGAAGGTTACGAGCAGTACTTC
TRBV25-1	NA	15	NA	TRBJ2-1	CASSAPGGAWNEQFF	TGTGCCAGCAGTGCCCCCGGGGGTGCGTGGAACGAGCAGTTCTTC
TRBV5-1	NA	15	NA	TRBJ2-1	CASSLVDSFNNEQFF	TGCGCCAGCAGCTTGGTGGACAGCTTTAACAATGAGCAGTTCTTC
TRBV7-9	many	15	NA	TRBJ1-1	CASSPPVEVDTEAFF	TGTGCCAGCAGCCCCCCGGTCGAGGTTGACACTGAAGCTTTCTTT
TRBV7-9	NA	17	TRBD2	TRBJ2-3	CASRHTGTSVWGDTQYF	TGTGCCAGCAGGCACACCGGGACTAGCGTCTGGGGAGATACGCAGTATTTT
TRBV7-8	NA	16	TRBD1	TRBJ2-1	CASSQFGGQEYNEQFF	TGTGCCAGCAGCCAGTTCGGGGGACAGGAGTACAATGAGCAGTTCTTC
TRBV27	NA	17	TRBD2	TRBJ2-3	CASSLIASGAYTDTQYF	TGTGCCAGCAGTTTAATAGCTAGCGGAGCGTACACAGATACGCAGTATTTT
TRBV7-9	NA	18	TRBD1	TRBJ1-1	CASSFHRGRNIYYTEAFF	TGTGCCAGCAGCTTCCACAGGGGGCGGAACATTTACTACACTGAAGCTTTCTTT
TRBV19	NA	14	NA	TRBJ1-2	CASRKSGGHYGYTF	TGTGCCAGTAGAAAGAGCGGGGGGCACTATGGCTACACCTTC
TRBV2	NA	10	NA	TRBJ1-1	CASRAAEAFF	TGTGCCAGCAGGGCGGCTGAAGCTTTCTTT
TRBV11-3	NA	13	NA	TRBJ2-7	CASSLGAFYEQYF	TGTGCCAGCAGCTTAGGGGCGTTCTACGAGCAGTACTTC
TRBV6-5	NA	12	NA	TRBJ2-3	CASSHLRDTQYF	TGTGCCAGCAGTCACCTCAGAGATACGCAGTATTTT
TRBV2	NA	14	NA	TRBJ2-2	CASSLNRNTGELFF	TGTGCCAGCAGCCTCAACAGGAACACCGGGGAGCTGTTTTTT
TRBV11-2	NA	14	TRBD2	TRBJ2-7	CASGLREEGYEQYF	TGTGCCAGTGGTCTGCGGGAGGAGGGCTACGAGCAGTACTTC
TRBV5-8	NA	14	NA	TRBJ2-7	CASGHPDYSYEQYF	TGTGCCAGCGGCCATCCGGACTACTCCTACGAGCAGTACTTC
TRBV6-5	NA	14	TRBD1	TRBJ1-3	CASRVRDRGNTIYF	TGTGCCAGCAGAGTCCGGGACAGGGGAAACACCATATATTTT
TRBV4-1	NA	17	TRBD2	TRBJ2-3	CASSLIAGLASTDTQYF	TGCGCCAGCAGCCTGATAGCGGGGCTCGCTAGCACAGATACGCAGTATTTT
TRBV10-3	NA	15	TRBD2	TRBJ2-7	CAISRGSGRSYEQYF	TGTGCCATCAGCCGGGGTAGCGGGAGGTCCTACGAGCAGTACTTC
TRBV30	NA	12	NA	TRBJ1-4	CAWSPVSEKLFF	TGTGCCTGGAGCCCTGTGTCTGAAAAACTGTTTTTT
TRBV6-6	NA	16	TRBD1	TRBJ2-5	CASINGAGGLQETQYF	TGTGCCAGCATCAACGGGGCAGGGGGCCTACAAGAGACCCAGTACTTC
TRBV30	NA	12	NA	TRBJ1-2	CAWSGSTGGYTF	TGTGCCTGGAGTGGGAGTACTGGTGGCTACACCTTC
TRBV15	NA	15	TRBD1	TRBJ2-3	CATSSDRVGTDTQYF	TGTGCCACCAGCAGCGACAGGGTTGGCACAGATACGCAGTATTTT
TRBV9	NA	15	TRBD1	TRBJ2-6	CASRGQGRRANVLTF	TGTGCCAGCAGAGGACAGGGTCGCAGGGCCAACGTCCTGACTTTC
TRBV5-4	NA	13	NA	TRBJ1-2	CASSQPDRRGYTF	TGTGCCAGCAGCCAACCTGACAGACGTGGCTACACCTTC
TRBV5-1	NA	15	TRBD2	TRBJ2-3	CASRSTSGKVDTQYF	TGCGCCAGCAGGTCGACTAGCGGGAAGGTAGATACGCAGTATTTT
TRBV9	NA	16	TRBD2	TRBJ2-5	CASSVGLAGEQETQYF	TGTGCCAGCAGCGTAGGGCTAGCGGGAGAGCAAGAGACCCAGTACTTC
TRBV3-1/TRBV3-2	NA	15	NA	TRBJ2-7	CASSQGPGSSYEQYF	TGTGCCAGCAGCCAAGGCCCAGGCAGCTCCTACGAGCAGTACTTC
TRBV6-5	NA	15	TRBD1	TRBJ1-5	CASSPRDRDGQPQHF	TGTGCCAGCAGTCCCCGGGACAGGGACGGTCAGCCCCAGCATTTT
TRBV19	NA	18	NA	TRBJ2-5	CASSSEPGTPWRQETQYF	TGTGCCAGTAGTTCGGAGCCCGGGACTCCCTGGCGGCAAGAGACCCAGTACTTC
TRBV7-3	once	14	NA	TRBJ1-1	CASSPGLGNTEAFF	TGTGCCAGCAGCCCGGGTTTGGGGAACACTGAAGCTTTCTTT
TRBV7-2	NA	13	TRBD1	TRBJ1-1	CASSPQPDRGAFF	TGTGCCAGCAGCCCTCAACCGGACAGGGGAGCTTTCTTT
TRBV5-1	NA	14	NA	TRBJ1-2	CASSSKDSTYGYTF	TGCGCCAGCAGCTCGAAGGACAGCACCTATGGCTACACCTTC
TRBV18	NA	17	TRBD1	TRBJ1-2	CASSHSPGTEVPYGYTF	TGTGCCAGCTCACACTCCCCCGGGACAGAAGTTCCCTATGGCTACACCTTC
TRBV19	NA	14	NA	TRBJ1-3	CASSTQGTGNTIYF	TGTGCCAGTAGTACACAGGGAACTGGAAACACCATATATTTT